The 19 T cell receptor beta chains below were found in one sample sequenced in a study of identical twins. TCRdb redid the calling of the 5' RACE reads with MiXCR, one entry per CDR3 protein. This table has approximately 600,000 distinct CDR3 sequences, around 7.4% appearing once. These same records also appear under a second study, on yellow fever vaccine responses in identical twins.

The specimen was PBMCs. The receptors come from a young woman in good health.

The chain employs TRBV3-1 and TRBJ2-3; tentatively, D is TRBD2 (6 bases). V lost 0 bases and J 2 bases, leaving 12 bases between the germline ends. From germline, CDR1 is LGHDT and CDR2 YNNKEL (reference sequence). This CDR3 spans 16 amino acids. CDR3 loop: CASSQDLGRNTDTQYF. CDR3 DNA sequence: TGTGCCAGCAGCCAAGATCTCGGGAGAAACACAGATACGCAGTATTTT.

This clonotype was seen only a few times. The CDR3, as DNA: TGTGCCATCAGTCACCGCAGTGGGGAGCGGGGGCCCACAGATACGCAGTATTTT. This encodes CAISHRSGERGPTDTQYF. The gene calls are TRBV10-3 and TRBJ2-3; 8 positions match TRBD2. CDR1 and CDR2 (germline): ENHRY, SYGVKD. The CDR3 spans 18 residues. V shed 5 bases, J shed 2 bases, and the junction held 15 bases outside the gene matches.

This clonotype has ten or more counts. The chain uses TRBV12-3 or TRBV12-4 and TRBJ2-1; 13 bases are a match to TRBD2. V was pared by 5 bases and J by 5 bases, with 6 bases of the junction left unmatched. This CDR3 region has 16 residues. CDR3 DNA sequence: TGTGCCAGCAGTGCCAGGACTAGCGGGGGCGACAATGAGCAGTTCTTC. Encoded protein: CASSARTSGGDNEQFF.

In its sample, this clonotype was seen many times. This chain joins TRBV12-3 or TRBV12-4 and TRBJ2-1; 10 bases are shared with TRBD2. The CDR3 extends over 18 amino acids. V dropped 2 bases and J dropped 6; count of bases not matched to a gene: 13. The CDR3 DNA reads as TGTGCCAGCAGTTTATCCTGGGCTAGCGGGAGTTGGGGCAATGAGCAGTTCTTC. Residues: CASSLSWASGSWGNEQFF.

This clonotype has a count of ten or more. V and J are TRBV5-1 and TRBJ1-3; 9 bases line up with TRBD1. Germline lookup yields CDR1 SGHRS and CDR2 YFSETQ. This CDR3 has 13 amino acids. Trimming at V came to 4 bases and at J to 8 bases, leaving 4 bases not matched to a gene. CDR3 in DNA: TGCGCCAGCAGCCCGGGACAGGGACACACCATATATTTT. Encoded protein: CASSPGQGHTIYF.

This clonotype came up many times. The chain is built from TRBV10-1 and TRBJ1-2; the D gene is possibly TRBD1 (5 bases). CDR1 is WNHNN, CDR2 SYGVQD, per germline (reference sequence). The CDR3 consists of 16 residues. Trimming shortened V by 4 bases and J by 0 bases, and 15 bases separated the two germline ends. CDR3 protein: CASSARRDVANYGYTF. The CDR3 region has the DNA TGCGCCAGCAGTGCCCGCAGGGACGTCGCTAACTATGGCTACACCTTC.

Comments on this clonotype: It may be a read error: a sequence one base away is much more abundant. The CDR3 loop is CASSSRLAEGPGETQYF. CDR3 in DNA: TGTGCCAGCAGTTCCCGACTAGCGGAAGGGCCAGGGGAGACCCAGTACTTC. The V call is TRBV12-3 or TRBV12-4, the J call TRBJ2-5, with 9 positions matching TRBD2. This CDR3 has 17 amino acids. V lost 4 bases, J lost 5 bases, and 14 bases stayed unmatched.

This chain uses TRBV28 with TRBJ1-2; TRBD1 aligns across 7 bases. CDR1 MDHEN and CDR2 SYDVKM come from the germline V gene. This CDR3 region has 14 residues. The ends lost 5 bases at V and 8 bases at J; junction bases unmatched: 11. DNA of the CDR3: TGTGCCAGCAGTATAGGGGGCGCTTATCCCGGCTACACCTTC. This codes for CASSIGGAYPGYTF.

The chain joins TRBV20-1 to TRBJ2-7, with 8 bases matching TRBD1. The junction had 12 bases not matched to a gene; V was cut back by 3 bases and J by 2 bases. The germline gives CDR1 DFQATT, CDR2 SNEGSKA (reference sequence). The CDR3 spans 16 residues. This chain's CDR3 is CSASLSDRGSPYEQYV. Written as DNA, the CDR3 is TGCAGTGCTAGTTTAAGTGACAGGGGAAGTCCCTACGAGCAGTACGTC.

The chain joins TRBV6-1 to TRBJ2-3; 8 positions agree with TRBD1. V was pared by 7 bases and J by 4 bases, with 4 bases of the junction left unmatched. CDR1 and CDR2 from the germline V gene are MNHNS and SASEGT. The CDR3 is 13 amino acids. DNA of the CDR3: TGTGCCAGCACCTCGGACAGGGCAGATACGCAGTATTTT. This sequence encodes CASTSDRADTQYF.

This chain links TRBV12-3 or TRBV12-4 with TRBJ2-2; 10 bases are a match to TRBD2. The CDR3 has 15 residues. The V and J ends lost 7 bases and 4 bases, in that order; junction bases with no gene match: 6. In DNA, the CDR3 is TGTGCCAGCACTGAGCGGGGGGGAGGCACCGGGGAGCTGTTTTTT. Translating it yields CASTERGGGTGELFF.

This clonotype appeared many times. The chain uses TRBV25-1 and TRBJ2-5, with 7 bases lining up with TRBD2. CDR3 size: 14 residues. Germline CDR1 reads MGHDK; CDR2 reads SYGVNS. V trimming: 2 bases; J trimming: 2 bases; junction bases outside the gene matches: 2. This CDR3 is CASSEGAGQETQYF. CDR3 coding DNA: TGTGCCAGCAGTGAAGGAGCGGGACAAGAGACCCAGTACTTC.

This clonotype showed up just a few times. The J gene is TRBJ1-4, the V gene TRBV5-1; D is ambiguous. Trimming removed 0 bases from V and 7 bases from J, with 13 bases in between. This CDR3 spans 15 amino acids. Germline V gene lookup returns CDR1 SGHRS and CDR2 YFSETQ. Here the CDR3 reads CASSLAGPRGEKLFF. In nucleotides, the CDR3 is TGCGCCAGCAGCTTGGCGGGCCCCCGGGGTGAAAAACTGTTTTTT.

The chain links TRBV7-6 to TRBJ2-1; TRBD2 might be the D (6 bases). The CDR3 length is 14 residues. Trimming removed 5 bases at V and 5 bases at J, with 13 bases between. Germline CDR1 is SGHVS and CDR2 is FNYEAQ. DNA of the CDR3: TGTGCCAGCAGCCAGGGACTCCCCAACAATGAGCAGTTCTTC. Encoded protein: CASSQGLPNNEQFF. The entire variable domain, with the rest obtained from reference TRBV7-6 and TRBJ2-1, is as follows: GAGVSQSPRYKVTKRGQDVALRCDPISGHVSLYWYRQALGQGPEFLTYFNYEAQQDKSGLPNDRFSAERPEGSISTLTIQRTEQRDSAMYRCASSQGLPNNEQFFGPGTRLTVL.

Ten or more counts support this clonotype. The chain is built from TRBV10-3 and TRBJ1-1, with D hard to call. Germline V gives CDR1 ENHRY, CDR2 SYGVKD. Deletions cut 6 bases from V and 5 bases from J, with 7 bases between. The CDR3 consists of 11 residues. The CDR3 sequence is CAIRGATEAFF. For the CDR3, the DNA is TGTGCCATCAGGGGTGCAACTGAAGCTTTCTTT.

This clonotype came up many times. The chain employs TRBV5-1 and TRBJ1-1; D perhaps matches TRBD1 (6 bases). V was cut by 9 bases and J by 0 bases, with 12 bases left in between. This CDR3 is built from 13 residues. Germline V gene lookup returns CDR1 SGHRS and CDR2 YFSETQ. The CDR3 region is CATVGQMNTEAFF. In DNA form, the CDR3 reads TGCGCCACCGTAGGACAGATGAACACTGAAGCTTTCTTT.

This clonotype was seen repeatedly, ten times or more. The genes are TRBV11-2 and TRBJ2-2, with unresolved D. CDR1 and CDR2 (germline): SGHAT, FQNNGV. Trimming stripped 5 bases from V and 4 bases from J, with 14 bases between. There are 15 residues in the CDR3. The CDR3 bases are TGTGCCAGCAGCCCAGAGAAAACGGGCACCGGGGAGCTGTTTTTT. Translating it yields CASSPEKTGTGELFF. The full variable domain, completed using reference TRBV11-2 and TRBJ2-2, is EAGVAQSPRYKIIEKRQSVAFWCNPISGHATLYWYQQILGQGPKLLIQFQNNGVVDDSQLPKDRFSAERLKGVDSTLKIQPAKLEDSAVYLCASSPEKTGTGELFFGEGSRLTVL.

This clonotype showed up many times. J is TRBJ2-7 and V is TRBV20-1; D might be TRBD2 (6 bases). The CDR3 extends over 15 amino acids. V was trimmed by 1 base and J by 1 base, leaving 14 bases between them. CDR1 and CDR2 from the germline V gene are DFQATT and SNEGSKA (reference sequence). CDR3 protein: CSARGLASASYEQYF. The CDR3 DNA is TGCAGTGCTAGAGGCCTGGCTAGCGCGTCCTACGAGCAGTACTTC.

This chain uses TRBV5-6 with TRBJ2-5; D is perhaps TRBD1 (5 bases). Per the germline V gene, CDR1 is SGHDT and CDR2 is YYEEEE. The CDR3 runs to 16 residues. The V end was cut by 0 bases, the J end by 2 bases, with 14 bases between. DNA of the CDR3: TGTGCCAGCAGCTTGGAATATATGACAGCTCAAGAGACCCAGTACTTC. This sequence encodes CASSLEYMTAQETQYF.